Below, one T cell receptor beta chain is given with its context. As yet, its antigen is unknown. CD45RO-negative, CCR7-positively selected cells formed the naive CD8 fraction, excluding terminally differentiated effector memory CD45RA+ cells. It was across several immunoSEQ plates that each subset's genomic DNA was evenly split. Repertoires were generated with immunoSEQ multiplex PCR, while TCRdb's copy carries only in-frame clones and drops some. The profile shows just over 2,000,000 clones, just under 95% of them singletons. The data belong to a study of shared clonotypes between healthy human individuals. Study as a whole: Plates per donor: three CD4 naive, three CD4 memory, two CD8 naive, one CD8 memory.

Germline CDR1 SQVTM, CDR2 ANQGSEA. CDR3 size: 12 residues. V lost 5 bases and J lost 0, with 7 bases in between. Findings of the study overall: The sole specimen, blood, was sampled, and tissue repertoires likely differ. Shared clonotypes: about 5% naive CD4, around 3.7% naive CD8, less than 2.5% memory CD4, 0.35% to 0.5% memory CD8.

This sequence originates from a young man in good health. Material for sequencing was naive CD8+ T cells sorted from blood. The V call is TRBV29-1, the J call TRBJ1-1; the D is unclear. CDR3 residues: CSVSEMNTEAFF. The CDR3, as DNA: TGCAGCGTTTCAGAGATGAACACTGAAGCTTTCTTT.